The sequence of this T cell receptor (beta chain) was determined in a study of T-cell reconstitution after alpha-beta-depleted transplantation in children (dated by TCRdb to between 2015 and 2016). As for the study more broadly: T-cell immune reconstitution after TCRalphabeta/CD19-depleted allogeneic hematopoietic cell transplantation in children was quantitatively tracked in the study by means of TCR repertoire profiling. Summary of the overall study and its limitations: Over subsequent months, a decline in hyperexpanded clone frequencies was noted, and after one year, T-cell counts and TCRbeta diversity were mostly ascribed to newly produced T cells. The high TCRbeta diversity at day 60 in some patients was ascribed to recipient T cells and intrathymic progenitors that had survived conditioning. About two months after transplant, the apparently early recovery of alphabetaT-cell counts reportedly depended on just several hundred clones that had expanded rapidly and came from non-depleted graft cells.

The intended sense of this specimen's treatment or condition label: allogeneic hematopoietic cell transplantation with graft depleted of TCRalphabeta T cells and CD19 B cells. Transplant recipients were children who received TCRalphabeta/CD19-depleted allogeneic hematopoietic cell grafts. Counted from cysteine to phenylalanine, this CDR3 has 15 amino acids. CDR3 DNA only is kept here, 45 bases in frame from base 1. Cut back by 5 bases and 0 bases, the V and J ends lie 10 bases apart. The protocol used for the library was PCR. The listed sequencing device is Illumina HiSeq 2500. TCR libraries were prepared with molecular barcoding, using unique molecular identifiers to normalize TCRbeta repertoire quantification. Through fastp at Q25 and MiXCR, TCRdb rebuilt clones from the public reads, retaining in-frame beta chains. Identical CDR3 protein sequences are pooled into one entry, listed with their most common genes and DNA. This sample holds about 980,000 distinct CDR3 sequences; less than 30% were observed only once. Under 30% of the sample comes from the top ten.

A remark on this clonotype: The specificity of this receptor is unknown. Per-base qualities were not stored, and no clone one base away is much larger.

The sample was PBMCs, mostly from graft donor cells, taken 360 days after TCRalphabeta/CD19-depleted stem cell transplant. The sequence is built from TRBV12-3 or TRBV12-4 and TRBJ2-2; the D gene remains uncertain. The TCR sequence derives from a boy younger than two who had a stem cell transplant for SCID, so the T cells may come from the graft donor. The sequence in DNA is TGTGCCAGCAGTCCCATGGCGGCGAACACCGGGGAGCTGTTTTTT. Translated, it reads CASSPMAANTGELFF.